Presented here are 5 T cell receptor beta chains from one specimen sequenced in a study of blood T cells in healthy people across ages. Next came a second PCR, run for about 6 to 11 cycles, which used a sample-barcoded 5' primer along with a J-beta primer mix. TCRdb re-analysed the 5' RACE reads in MiXCR, keeping a single row per CDR3 protein. Among 1.5 million to 2 million distinct CDR3 sequences listed, about 39% were seen once. What was sequenced was blood. The receptors shown here come from a human donor in good health.

This clonotype was picked up a small number of times. The V gene is TRBV6-5, the J gene TRBJ2-7; 7 nucleotides match TRBD2. Germline V CDR1 and CDR2: MNHEY, SVGAGI. V lost 1 base and J lost 4; bases outside the gene matches: 7. CDR3 length: 15 residues. CDR3: CASSYYPRTSYEQYF. Written as DNA, the CDR3 is TGTGCCAGCAGTTACTATCCCAGGACTAGTTACGAGCAGTACTTC.

This clonotype was seen just once. At one of its ends the junction is not consistent with the germline gene, which may arise from a read error. The chain uses TRBV7-9 and TRBJ2-1, with D unclear. The germline V gene encodes CDR1 SEHNR and CDR2 FQNEAQ (reference sequence). The CDR3 consists of 14 residues. The CDR3 DNA follows: TGTGCCAGCATCTTAGTGGGGTTGTACAATGAGCAGTTCTTC. This codes for CASILVGLYNEQFF.

This rearrangement joins TRBV5-1 to TRBJ1-1, with a tentative D call TRBD1 (5 bases). The ends were cut back, 3 bases at V and 8 bases at J, with 17 bases in the middle. Germline CDR1 SGHRS, CDR2 YFSETQ. This CDR3 comprises 14 residues. As DNA, the CDR3 is TGCGCCAGCAGCTCTCGTCTTGGGGCAGGGGAAGCTTTCTTT. Its protein is CASSSRLGAGEAFF.

The CDR3 nucleotides read TGCGCCAGCAGCTCCCTACAGGGGCCACCCTACGAGCAGTACTTC. Its protein is CASSSLQGPPYEQYF. The chain combines TRBV5-1 with TRBJ2-7, with TRBD1 matching over 7 bases. Germline V gene lookup returns CDR1 SGHRS and CDR2 YFSETQ. CDR3 size: 15 residues. V lost 3 bases to trimming and J lost 2 bases; unmatched junction nucleotides: 8.

This clonotype has only a few counts. The V call is TRBV9, the J call TRBJ1-2; TRBD1 matches 7 bases. The CDR3 is 15 residues long. V trimming: 2 bases; J trimming: 4 bases; junction bases outside the gene matches: 8. Germline CDR1 and CDR2: SGDLS and YYNGEE. CDR3: CASSVRQGGTYGYTF. In DNA, the CDR3 is TGTGCCAGCAGCGTTCGACAGGGAGGTACCTATGGCTACACCTTC.